This TCR beta chain was obtained from a study of shared clonotypes between healthy human individuals. Notes on the study in general: An effect of sequencing depth on clonotype sharing among donors was expected.

There are 14 residues in the CDR3. CDR1 is SGHVS, CDR2 FQNEAQ, per germline. The V end lost 2 bases, the J end lost 1 base, and 9 bases lay between the germline ends. Notes on this clone: As yet, its antigen is unknown.

Researchers divided each subset's genomic DNA evenly across several immunoSEQ plates. Original processing methods: Sequence data from immunoSEQ were junction-only and lacked quality scores; consequently, filtering differed. Libraries were prepared by immunoSEQ multiplex PCR; TCRdb keeps only in-frame clonotypes and omits some of them. The V and J calls and the clone size are those of that table, but D and trimming were determined from the DNA. The sample records 450,000 to 650,000 clones, roughly 79% being singletons. Source material: PBMCs. The V call is TRBV7-8, the J call TRBJ2-7, with a tentative D call TRBD1 (6 bases). The sequence derives from a middle-aged woman in good health. Some clones in this sample may be carry-over from other donors' samples. This CDR3 reads CASSLQGSSYEQYF. The CDR3 bases are TGTGCCAGCAGCTTACAGGGGTCTTCCTACGAGCAGTACTTC.